This T cell receptor beta chain was sequenced in a study of long-term antiretroviral therapy in people with HIV. The V segment lost 5 bases and the J segment 10 bases; nucleotides outside the gene matches: 7. The CDR3 runs 13 residues. CDR1 and CDR2 (germline): LNHDA, SQIVND (reference sequence). Study results and limitations: Clones that had undergone expansion before ART dominated the repertoire at all time points. Compared with controls, HIV repertoires showed narrower CDR3 length ranges.

As regards this clone: Its specificity is unknown.

A minimum of one pre-ART and two post-ART PBMC samples existed for each donor. Run at survey level, the immunoSEQ assay was version v3.0. Measured with immunoSEQ multiplex PCR; TCRdb has only the in-frame clones, and not every one. This repertoire shows about 21,000 clones, around four fifths found once; its top ten account for nearly 3.5%. The genes are TRBV19 and TRBJ2-3, with TRBD2 identical over 9 bases. Sequencing was performed on unsorted PBMCs, taken 1.9 years after starting antiretroviral therapy. This TCR derives from a woman aged 45 to 65 with HIV. DNA for the CDR3: TGTGCCAGTAGTCGCGGGGGGGACAGATCGCAGTATTTT. The encoded protein is CASSRGGDRSQYF.